The present TCR beta chain was sequenced within a study of control samples from healthy donors and cancer patients. Clones were sequenced by immunoSEQ multiplex PCR, and TCRdb holds only the in-frame ones, with some missing. The top ten clones hold roughly 6.2% of a sample with about 75,000 clones, roughly 94% of them seen once. The ends lost 3 bases at V and 3 bases at J; junction bases unmatched: 2. The length of the CDR3 is 15 residues. Germline CDR1 reads SGHRS; CDR2 reads YFSETQ. The sequence was obtained from a woman between 40 and 50 years old in good health. The sample consisted of blood. This chain connects TRBV5-1 to TRBJ2-2; 10 positions match TRBD1. CDR3 nucleotides: TGCGCCAGCAGCTGGACAGGGGGGGACACCGGGGAGCTGTTTTTT. This translates into CASSWTGGDTGELFF.